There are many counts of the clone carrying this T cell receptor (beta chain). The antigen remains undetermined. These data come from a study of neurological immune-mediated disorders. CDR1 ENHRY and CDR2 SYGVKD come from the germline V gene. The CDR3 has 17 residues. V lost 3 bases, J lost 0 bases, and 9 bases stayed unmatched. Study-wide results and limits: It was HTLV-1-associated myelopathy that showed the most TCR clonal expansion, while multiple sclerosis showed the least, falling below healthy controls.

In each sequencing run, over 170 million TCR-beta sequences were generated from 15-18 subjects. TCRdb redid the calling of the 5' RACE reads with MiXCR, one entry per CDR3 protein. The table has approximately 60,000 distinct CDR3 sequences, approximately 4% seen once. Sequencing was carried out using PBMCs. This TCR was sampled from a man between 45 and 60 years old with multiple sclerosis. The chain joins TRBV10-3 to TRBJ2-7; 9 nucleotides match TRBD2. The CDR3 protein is CAISDRAGGPSSYEQYF. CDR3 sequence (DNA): TGTGCCATCAGTGACCGAGCGGGGGGCCCGAGCTCCTACGAGCAGTACTTC.